The present T cell receptor (beta chain) was sequenced within a study of shared clonotypes between healthy human individuals. Running of the assay took place at deep level. On sorted subsets, replicate PCRs used roughly 220 ng DNA, or tens of thousands of T cell genomes. Data came from immunoSEQ multiplex PCR; TCRdb stores just in-frame clones and leaves some out. The sample lists some 580,000 clones; more than 95% were seen once. Comments on this clone: Its target is unknown.

The study, taken as a whole, reports: Clonotypes shared by all four sorted-subset donors had higher generation probabilities than non-shared clonotypes. Despite large depth, sorted-subset datasets appeared incompletely sequenced.

CD45RO-negative, CCR7-positively selected cells formed the naive CD8 fraction, excluding terminally differentiated effector memory CD45RA+ cells. Germline-derived CDR1 and CDR2 are SGDLS and YYNGEE. V was cut by 4 bases and J by 6 bases, with 8 bases left in between. The CDR3 runs to 12 residues. Sequenced: naive CD8+ T cells sorted from blood. The sequence came from a man aged 25 to 40 in good health. V and J are TRBV9 and TRBJ2-1; maybe TRBD2 (5 bases). The CDR3 DNA follows: TGTGCCAGCAGCTTTAGCGCCAATGAGCAGTTCTTC. Protein: CASSFSANEQFF. Filled out from reference TRBV9 and TRBJ2-1, the complete variable domain reads DSGVTQTPKHLITATGQRVTLRCSPRSGDLSVYWYQQSLDQGLQFLIQYYNGEERAKGNILERFSAQQFPDLHSELNLSSLELGDSALYFCASSFSANEQFFGPGTRLTVL.